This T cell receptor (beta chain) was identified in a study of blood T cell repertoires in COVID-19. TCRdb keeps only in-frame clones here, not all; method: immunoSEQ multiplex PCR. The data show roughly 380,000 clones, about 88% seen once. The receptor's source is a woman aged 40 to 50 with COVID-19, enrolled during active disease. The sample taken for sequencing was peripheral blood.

The CDR3 is CASSSPSIPGGTEAFF. The CDR3 region has the DNA TGTGCCAGCAGTTCCCCATCCATCCCGGGAGGCACTGAAGCTTTCTTT. The V gene is TRBV27, the J gene TRBJ1-1, with unresolved D. CDR3 length: 16 residues. V was trimmed by 4 bases and J by 4 bases, leaving 19 bases between them. The germline CDR1 and CDR2 sequences are MNHEY and SMNVEV (reference sequence).